This TCR beta chain appears in the sequencing data of a study of T-cell memory formation after mild COVID-19. In the study overall: TCR clusters were mostly donor specific.

Whole-study results and caveats: CM and EM subsets held most contracting CD4+ clones; EMRA held CD8+ ones. SARS-CoV-2 specificity was not confirmed for second-wave clones peaking on day 37.

The 5'RACE method, run with constant-segment primers, produced TCR alpha and TCR beta cDNA libraries (carrying sample barcodes and UMIs). In TCRdb, the 5' RACE reads were re-called with MiXCR into one record per CDR3 protein. The repertoire holds 500,000 to 600,000 distinct CDR3 sequences, with approximately 18% as singletons. CDR3 size: 11 residues. Germline values: CDR1 SQVTM, CDR2 ANQGSEA. The V and J ends lost 3 bases and 10 bases respectively, with 10 bases between them. About this clonotype itself: Its antigen remains unidentified.

This clonotype was sampled from an adult woman who had mild COVID-19 (a few samples of this study predate the infection). Cell type and time point are not known. Sequencing was performed on PBMCs or a T cell subset sorted from them (not recorded which). The rearrangement uses TRBV29-1 and TRBJ2-1, with D possibly matching TRBD1 (6 bases). CDR3 loop: CSVERGFEQFF. In nucleotides, the CDR3 is TGCAGCGTTGAGAGGGGGTTCGAGCAGTTCTTC.